This T cell receptor (beta chain) was observed in a study of cytomegalovirus exposure and HLA in healthy donors. Study results and limitations: A later analysis associated 16,951 TCR beta sequences with HLA alleles at a 0.05 false discovery rate. It was shown in a later analysis that HLA-associated TCR beta chains were more clonally expanded than other, equally common chains. The authors listed 150 to 200 TCR beta chains as cytomegalovirus-associated.

V lost 3 bases, J lost 8 bases, and 14 bases lay in between. The germline CDR1 and CDR2 sequences are MDHEN and SYDVKM. CDR3 size: 13 residues. Use of 60 Vbeta and 13 Jbeta primers characterized the PCR. Data came from immunoSEQ multiplex PCR; TCRdb stores just in-frame clones and leaves some out. The specimen's table records about 30,000 clones. With regard to this clone: What it recognizes is unknown.

This clonotype originated in a female donor in good health and CMV-seronegative. The material sequenced was PBMCs. The rearrangement links TRBV28 to TRBJ2-7; no firm D call. The CDR3 sequence: CASSFWFSPQQYF. CDR3 coding DNA: TGTGCCAGCAGTTTCTGGTTTAGCCCCCAGCAGTACTTC.